The rows below give T cell receptor beta chains drawn from one sample of a study of sequential checkpoint blockade in melanoma. Sequenced by immunoSEQ multiplex PCR; TCRdb stores in-frame clones only, minus some. The repertoire holds 5,000 to 7,500 clones, with 53% as singletons. The specimen comprised CD8+ T cells sorted from blood (inferred from file names), sampled from a patient given nivolumab and ipilimumab in sequence. Receptors were obtained from a human donor with melanoma. The CDR3 runs from the conserved cysteine through the conserved F or W. D genes are given only for firm matches. Only part of the rows carry a size: once, few, many, or a class if the clone is expanded.

v_call	cdr3_length	d_call	j_call	clone_size	cdr3_aa	cdr3_nt
TRBV19	15	NA	TRBJ2-7	NA	CASSIHGALPYEQYF	TGTGCCAGTAGTATCCACGGAGCCCTTCCCTACGAGCAGTACTTC
TRBV7-8	17	TRBD2	TRBJ2-7	NA	CASSLGRTSGSRGEQYF	TGTGCCAGCAGCTTAGGGAGGACTAGCGGTAGTAGGGGCGAGCAGTACTTC
TRBV27	11	NA	TRBJ2-5	NA	CASKAGETQYF	TGTGCCAGCAAGGCGGGGGAGACCCAGTACTTC
TRBV4-3	16	TRBD1	TRBJ1-1	NA	CASSQWAGQMNTEAFF	TGCGCCAGCAGCCAATGGGCGGGACAGATGAACACTGAAGCTTTCTTT
TRBV4-2	14	NA	TRBJ1-1	NA	CASSQEGRVTEAFF	TGTGCCAGCAGCCAAGAGGGCAGGGTCACTGAAGCTTTCTTT
TRBV7-9	18	TRBD1	TRBJ1-5	few	CASSLPEGAAPSNQPQHF	TGTGCCAGCAGCTTACCGGAGGGGGCGGCCCCTAGCAATCAGCCCCAGCATTTT
TRBV6-5	14	TRBD2	TRBJ2-7	NA	CASVSSGRAGEQYF	TGTGCCAGCGTCTCTAGCGGGAGGGCCGGCGAGCAGTACTTC
TRBV6-4	14	TRBD1	TRBJ2-1	once	CASSDGTGGNEQFF	TGTGCCAGCAGTGACGGGACAGGGGGCAATGAGCAGTTCTTC
TRBV10-3	16	TRBD2	TRBJ2-3	NA	CAISAASGGPADTQYF	TGTGCCATCAGTGCGGCGAGCGGGGGGCCAGCAGATACGCAGTATTTT
TRBV7-3	14	NA	TRBJ1-4	few	CASSAGFLNEKLFF	TGTGCCAGCAGCGCAGGGTTTCTGAATGAAAAACTGTTTTTT
TRBV4-3	17	TRBD1	TRBJ1-4	NA	CASSQEGEGTGLEKLFF	TGCGCCAGCAGCCAAGAAGGGGAAGGGACAGGGCTTGAAAAACTGTTTTTT
TRBV5-6	14	NA	TRBJ2-5	few	CASSFPDIGETQYF	TGTGCCAGCAGCTTCCCGGACATCGGAGAGACCCAGTACTTC
TRBV7-6	16	NA	TRBJ1-2	NA	CASSFVDETGIDGYTF	TGTGCCAGCAGCTTTGTAGATGAAACAGGGATAGATGGCTACACCTTC
TRBV4-3	16	TRBD2	TRBJ2-1	few	CASSQHGTTRNNEQFF	TGCGCCAGCAGCCAGCACGGGACTACCAGAAACAATGAGCAGTTCTTC
TRBV15	16	TRBD1	TRBJ2-1	NA	CATSRGQGAVYNEQFF	TGTGCCACCAGCAGGGGTCAGGGGGCTGTGTACAATGAGCAGTTCTTC
TRBV4-2	16	TRBD1	TRBJ2-7	NA	CASSQVSGTGSYEQYF	TGTGCCAGCAGCCAAGTCTCCGGGACAGGATCCTACGAGCAGTACTTC
TRBV9	18	TRBD1	TRBJ2-1	NA	CASSVGSTRGQGLNEQFF	TGTGCCAGCAGCGTAGGGTCCACTCGGGGACAGGGACTCAATGAGCAGTTCTTC
TRBV28	19	NA	TRBJ2-6	NA	CASSLQPRQLHSGANVLTF	TGTGCCAGCAGTTTGCAACCCAGACAGCTACACTCTGGGGCCAACGTCCTGACTTTC
TRBV29-1	16	TRBD2	TRBJ2-1	few	CSVEDPGTSSYNEQFF	TGCAGCGTTGAAGACCCCGGGACTAGCAGTTACAATGAGCAGTTCTTC
TRBV9	15	NA	TRBJ2-7	NA	CASSVGGAGVYEQYF	TGTGCCAGCAGCGTAGGGGGGGCGGGAGTATACGAGCAGTACTTC
TRBV27	13	NA	TRBJ2-7	few	CASSFGGEKEQYF	TGTGCCAGCAGTTTCGGGGGAGAGAAAGAGCAGTACTTC
TRBV7-9	16	NA	TRBJ2-7	NA	CASSLAPQGVTYEQYF	TGTGCCAGCAGCTTAGCGCCACAAGGAGTTACCTACGAGCAGTACTTC
TRBV5-8	17	TRBD1	TRBJ2-2	few	CASRSGTGDFHGGELFF	TGTGCCAGCAGATCCGGGACAGGGGATTTTCACGGCGGGGAGCTGTTTTTT
TRBV4-1	17	NA	TRBJ2-3	once	CASSQTWEPRRQDTQYF	TGCGCCAGCAGCCAAACCTGGGAGCCCAGACGCCAGGATACGCAGTATTTT
TRBV6-1	15	NA	TRBJ2-3	few	CASSEASGSTDTQYF	TGTGCCAGCAGTGAAGCCAGCGGGTCCACAGATACGCAGTATTTT
TRBV6-4	15	NA	TRBJ2-3	few	CASSEGDPSTDTQYF	TGTGCCAGCAGTGAAGGAGATCCTAGCACAGATACGCAGTATTTT
TRBV4-2	14	TRBD2	TRBJ2-7	NA	CASRLAGGPHEQYF	TGTGCCAGCAGGCTAGCGGGAGGGCCTCACGAGCAGTACTTC
TRBV6-4	15	TRBD1	TRBJ2-3	NA	CASSDSTGASDTQYF	TGTGCCAGCAGTGATTCGACAGGGGCGAGTGATACGCAGTATTTT
TRBV7-6	16	TRBD2	TRBJ2-1	NA	CASSLEAGDSYNEQFF	TGTGCCAGCAGCTTAGAGGCGGGGGATTCCTACAATGAGCAGTTCTTC